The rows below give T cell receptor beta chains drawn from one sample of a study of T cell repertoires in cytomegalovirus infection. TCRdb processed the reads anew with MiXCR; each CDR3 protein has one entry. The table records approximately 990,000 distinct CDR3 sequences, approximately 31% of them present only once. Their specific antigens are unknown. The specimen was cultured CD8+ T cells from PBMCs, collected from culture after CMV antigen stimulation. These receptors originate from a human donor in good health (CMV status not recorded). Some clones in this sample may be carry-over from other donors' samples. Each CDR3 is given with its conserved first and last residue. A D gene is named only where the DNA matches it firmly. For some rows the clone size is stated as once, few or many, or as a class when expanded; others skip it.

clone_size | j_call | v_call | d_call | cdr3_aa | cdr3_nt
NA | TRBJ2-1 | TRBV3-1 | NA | CASSQGHRSTYNEQFF | TGTGCCAGCAGCCAAGGTCATAGATCCACCTACAATGAGCAGTTCTTC
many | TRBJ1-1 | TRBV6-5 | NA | CASSGWDWNTEAFF | TGTGCCAGCAGCGGTTGGGACTGGAACACTGAAGCTTTCTTT
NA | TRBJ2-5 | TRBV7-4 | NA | CASSLSPSQETQYF | TGTGCCAGCAGCTTAAGCCCCTCCCAAGAGACCCAGTACTTC
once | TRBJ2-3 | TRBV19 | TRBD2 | CASSPSSGGAVGDTQYF | TGTGCCAGTAGCCCATCTAGCGGGGGGGCCGTAGGTGATACGCAGTATTTT
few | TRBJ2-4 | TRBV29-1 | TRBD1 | CSVEDRKSSKNIQYF | TGCAGCGTTGAGGACAGGAAAAGTTCCAAAAACATTCAGTACTTC
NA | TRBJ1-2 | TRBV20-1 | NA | CSVDIPDYGYTF | TGCAGTGTTGACATCCCCGACTATGGCTACACCTTC
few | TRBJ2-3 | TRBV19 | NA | CASSILSTGSQTDTQYF | TGTGCCAGTAGCATACTTTCGACAGGCAGCCAGACAGATACGCAGTATTTT
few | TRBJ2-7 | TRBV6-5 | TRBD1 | CASSYAPGQGFYYEQYF | TGTGCCAGCAGTTACGCACCGGGACAGGGGTTTTACTACGAGCAGTACTTC
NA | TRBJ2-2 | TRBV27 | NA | CASSLRRQVYTGELFF | TGTGCCAGCAGTTTAAGGAGGCAGGTTTACACCGGGGAGCTGTTTTTT
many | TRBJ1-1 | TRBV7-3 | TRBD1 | CASSPRGGAEAFF | TGTGCCAGCAGCCCCAGGGGGGGGGCTGAAGCTTTCTTT
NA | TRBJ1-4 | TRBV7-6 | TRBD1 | CASSLEDRGLEKLFF | TGTGCCAGCAGCTTAGAAGACAGGGGGCTTGAAAAACTGTTTTTT
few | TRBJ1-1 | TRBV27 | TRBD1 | CASSPWTGPVNTEAFF | TGTGCCAGCAGTCCCTGGACAGGGCCCGTGAACACTGAAGCTTTCTTT
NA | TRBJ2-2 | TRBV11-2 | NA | CASRHDSRTGELFF | TGTGCCAGCAGACACGACAGTCGCACCGGGGAGCTGTTTTTT
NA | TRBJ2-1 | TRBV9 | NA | CASSARGDYNEQFF | TGTGCCAGCAGCGCCCGAGGGGATTACAATGAGCAGTTCTTC
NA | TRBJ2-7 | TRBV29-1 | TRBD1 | CSVDKRTGGYEQYF | TGCAGCGTTGATAAGAGGACAGGAGGCTACGAGCAGTACTTC
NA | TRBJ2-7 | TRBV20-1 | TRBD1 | CSATQGPGYEQYF | TGCAGTGCTACACAGGGGCCCGGCTACGAGCAGTACTTC
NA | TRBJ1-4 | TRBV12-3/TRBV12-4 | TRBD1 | CASRHKQGADEKLFF | TGTGCCAGCAGACATAAACAGGGGGCCGATGAAAAACTGTTTTTT
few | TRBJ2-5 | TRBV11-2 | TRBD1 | CASSLDRTGVETQYF | TGTGCCAGCAGCTTAGATCGCACAGGGGTGGAGACCCAGTACTTC